The entry below gives a single TCR beta chain sequence along with its context. Its specificity is unknown. The source of the sample is a study of CD8+ T cells in alopecia areata. Study at large: It was oral tofacitinib, at 5 to 10 mg twice daily, that treated patients received.

CDR3 length equals 14 residues. V shed 3 bases and J shed 3 bases, with 14 bases lying between them. Looked up from germline, CDR1 is GTSNPN and CDR2 is SVGIG (reference sequence). Treatment specified: oral pan-JAK inhibitor, 5-10 mg twice daily. Overall study results and limits: Possibly as an HLA-related effect, TCR sharing across patients appeared less clear than in mice. Tofacitinib produced a significant decrease in scalp clonality and in expanded CD8+ clones among the top 100. In blood and scalp, many expanded lesional clones persisted during tofacitinib.

Reverse transcription of extracted RNA yielded cDNA, which provided the sequencing template. The method was immunoSEQ multiplex PCR; TCRdb's version includes in-frame clones alone and lacks a portion of them. This table holds some 240,000 clones, roughly 56% found once. Sample: CD4+ T cells sorted from blood, taken at week 4, from a patient treated with tofacitinib. The rearrangement uses TRBV30 and TRBJ1-1; D may be TRBD1 (5 bases). The sequence was obtained from a human donor with alopecia areata. The CDR3 DNA follows: TGTGCCTGGAGCGCAGGGAGACGGGACACTGAAGCTTTCTTT. This sequence encodes CAWSAGRRDTEAFF.